This entry lists 23 T cell receptor beta chains sequenced from one sample in a study of beta chain features in type 1 diabetes. What was sequenced were expressed TCRB transcripts, since all of the isolated RNA had been reverse transcribed. The table came from immunoSEQ multiplex PCR; TCRdb's copy has only in-frame clones and leaves some out. Of some 500,000 clones listed, about an eighth are singletons. Sequencing was done on a sample of naive CD4+ T cells from blood. These receptors were taken from a woman aged 18-29 years in good health.

The chain joins TRBV4-3 to TRBJ2-2, with D perhaps matching TRBD1 (6 bases). The CDR3 loop spans 17 amino acids. Germline V lookup: CDR1 LGHNA, CDR2 YSLEER. V was pared by 5 bases and J by 0 bases, with 16 bases between. The CDR3 DNA follows: TGCGCCAGCAGCGACGTAGCCGCAGGGGCGAACACCGGGGAGCTGTTTTTT. Translating gives CASSDVAAGANTGELFF.

Written as DNA, the CDR3 is TGTGCTAGTGGTTTGGCCGGGGCCGGGACAGGGAGCTACGAGCAGTACTTC. It codes for CASGLAGAGTGSYEQYF. The chain joins TRBV12-5 to TRBJ2-7; 9 positions agree with TRBD1. Per germline, CDR1 LGHNT and CDR2 FRNRAP. With 1 base clipped from V and 3 bases from J, the junction kept 10 bases outside the gene matches. This CDR3 is built from 17 residues.

The J gene is TRBJ2-1, the V gene TRBV18; TRBD2 aligns across 7 bases. Germline CDR1 KGHSH, CDR2 LQKENI. The CDR3 is 13 amino acids. V was pared by 4 bases and J by 6 bases, with 3 bases of the junction left unmatched. For the CDR3, the DNA is TGTGCCAGCTCACAGGCTAGCGGCAATGAGCAGTTCTTC. It yields the protein CASSQASGNEQFF. Supplemented by reference TRBV18 and TRBJ2-1, the full variable domain reads NAGVMQNPRHLVRRRGQEARLRCSPMKGHSHVYWYRQLPEEGLKFMVYLQKENIIDESGMPKERFSAEFPKEGPSILRIQQVVRGDSAAYFCASSQASGNEQFFGPGTRLTVL.

This clone was picked up a small number of times. This sample also contains other DNA sequences that code for the same CDR3. The chain joins TRBV9 to TRBJ2-3; 7 nucleotides match TRBD2. V dropped 0 bases and J dropped 2; count of bases not matched to a gene: 3. The CDR3 length is 15 residues. Germline lookup yields CDR1 SGDLS and CDR2 YYNGEE. The CDR3 sequence is CASSVGLAVTDTQYF. In DNA form, the CDR3 reads TGTGCCAGCAGCGTAGGGCTAGCGGTCACAGATACGCAGTATTTT.

This clone was counted between two and nine times. V is TRBV9 and J is TRBJ1-1; no firm D call. CDR1 is SGDLS, CDR2 YYNGEE, per germline. This CDR3 has 13 amino acids. Trimming took 0 bases from V and 1 from J, leaving 4 bases between them. The CDR3 reads CASSVDANTEAFF. The CDR3 nucleotides read TGTGCCAGCAGCGTAGATGCGAACACTGAAGCTTTCTTT.

This clone was seen a handful of times. V usage is TRBV9 and J usage is TRBJ2-1, with 11 bases that match TRBD2. The CDR3 has 14 residues. Germline V gene lookup returns CDR1 SGDLS and CDR2 YYNGEE. Unmatched junction bases numbered 4, after V lost 4 bases and J lost 7 bases. In DNA, the CDR3 is TGTGCCAGCAGCCTAGCGGGAGGTCTAAATGAGCAGTTCTTC. Its translation is CASSLAGGLNEQFF.

This clone was found a few times. This sample also contains other DNA sequences that code for the same CDR3. The chain employs TRBV10-3 and TRBJ2-3; no reliable D call. CDR1 and CDR2 from the germline V gene are ENHRY and SYGVKD. V was shortened by 0 bases and J by 6 bases, with 1 base between the two germline ends. The CDR3 spans 11 residues. CDR3 sequence reads: CAISESDTQYF. The CDR3, as DNA: TGTGCCATCAGTGAGTCTGATACGCAGTATTTT.

This clone turned up a few times. V and J are TRBV6-5 and TRBJ1-1; maybe TRBD1 (6 bases). The CDR3 is 13 residues long. Deletions cut 5 bases from V and 5 bases from J, with 12 bases between. The germline V gene has CDR1 MNHEY and CDR2 SVGAGI. CDR3: CASSDRRLTEAFF. The DNA of the CDR3 is TGTGCCAGCAGTGACAGGAGATTGACTGAAGCTTTCTTT.

This clone was picked up a small number of times. V is TRBV27 and J is TRBJ2-5, with D possibly matching TRBD2 (5 bases). V lost 0 bases and J lost 4, with 15 bases in between. Germline V gene data show CDR1 as MNHEY and CDR2 as SMNVEV (reference sequence). The CDR3 totals 16 residues. The CDR3, as DNA: TGTGCCAGCAGTTTATCCCGAGGGAAGATTAGAGAGACCCAGTACTTC. Protein: CASSLSRGKIRETQYF.

This clone was observed a few times. The rearrangement uses TRBV2 and TRBJ2-7, with D unclear. Trimming removed 3 bases from V and 3 bases from J, with 6 bases in between. Germline loops: CDR1 SNHLY, CDR2 FYNNEI. The CDR3 totals 12 residues. CDR3 protein: CASSEDGYEQYF. The CDR3 bases are TGTGCCAGCAGTGAGGACGGCTACGAGCAGTACTTC.

The V and J genes are TRBV18 and TRBJ2-5; D remains ambiguous. The germline V gene encodes CDR1 KGHSH and CDR2 LQKENI. With 8 bases removed from V and 4 bases from J, the gap between germline ends came to 8 bases. The CDR3 has 11 amino acids. CDR3 residues: CASLKGETQYF. The CDR3 nucleotides are TGTGCCAGCCTAAAGGGAGAGACCCAGTACTTC.

There are a few counts of this clone. The chain links TRBV7-9 to TRBJ1-2, with a weak D call TRBD1 (5 bases). Trimming pared 8 bases from V and 0 bases from J, leaving 10 bases between. The CDR3 spans 13 residues. CDR1 is SEHNR, CDR2 FQNEAQ, per germline (reference sequence). The CDR3 region is CASSGKANYGYTF. The CDR3 nucleotides are TGTGCCAGCTCAGGGAAAGCTAACTATGGCTACACCTTC.

This clone came up a few times. The chain carries TRBV15 and TRBJ1-1; D is uncertain. V was shortened by 0 bases and J by 12 bases, with 14 bases between the two germline ends. This CDR3 has 13 residues. Germline V lookup: CDR1 LNHNV, CDR2 YYDKDF (reference sequence). The chain's CDR3 is CATSRDPKNHPFF. CDR3 nucleotide sequence: TGTGCCACCAGCAGAGATCCAAAGAACCACCCTTTCTTT.

In this sample, this clone turned up a few times. The gene calls are TRBV2 and TRBJ2-1; tentative D call: TRBD2 (5 bases). This CDR3 is 13 amino acids long. V lost 9 bases to trimming and J lost 0 bases, with 9 bases between them. CDR1 is SNHLY and CDR2 is FYNNEI in the germline V gene. CDR3 region: CASRLLSYNEQFF. The CDR3 coding sequence is TGTGCCAGTAGACTACTCTCCTACAATGAGCAGTTCTTC.

V is TRBV7-2 and J is TRBJ2-3; D possibly corresponds to TRBD1 (5 bases). V lost 4 bases to trimming and J lost 0 bases, with 14 bases between them. Per germline, CDR1 SGHTA and CDR2 FQGNSA. CDR3 length: 16 amino acids. The CDR3 coding sequence is TGTGCCAGCAGCTCACAGGTAGCCGCTAGCACAGATACGCAGTATTTT. This encodes CASSSQVAASTDTQYF. The full variable domain, in which reference TRBV7-2 and TRBJ2-3 provide the parts outside the CDR3, is GAGVSQSPSNKVTEKGKDVELRCDPISGHTALYWYRQSLGQGLEFLIYFQGNSAPDKSGLPSDRFSAERTGGSVSTLTIQRTQQEDSAVYLCASSSQVAASTDTQYFGPGTRLTVL.

Many counts were recorded for this clone. The chain recombines TRBV10-3 with TRBJ2-1, with 7 nucleotides matching TRBD1. The CDR3 runs to 12 residues. V trimming: 0 bases; J trimming: 13 bases; junction bases outside the gene matches: 3. CDR1 and CDR2 from the germline V gene are ENHRY and SYGVKD. CDR3 loop: CAISESTGFQFF. The CDR3 nucleotides are TGTGCCATCAGTGAGTCGACAGGGTTTCAGTTCTTC.

The gene calls are TRBV5-1 and TRBJ2-7, with 7 bases aligning to TRBD2. The CDR3 is made up of 16 amino acids. With V trimmed by 4 bases and J by 0 bases, 10 bases remained unmatched. CDR1 and CDR2 (germline): SGHRS, YFSETQ. The CDR3 DNA follows: TGCGCCAGCAGCCTCAGCTCTAGCGGCTACTCCTACGAGCAGTACTTC. It codes for CASSLSSSGYSYEQYF.

The V and J genes are TRBV6-1 and TRBJ2-7, with D possibly called TRBD1 or TRBD2 (5 bases each). V lost 4 bases and J lost 2, with 15 bases in between. CDR1 MNHNS and CDR2 SASEGT come from the germline V gene. The CDR3 runs 15 residues. The CDR3 here is CASSGGTHPTYEQYF. In DNA, the CDR3 is TGTGCCAGCAGTGGGGGGACGCACCCTACCTACGAGCAGTACTTC.

This clone was recorded a few times. The chain is built from TRBV7-2 and TRBJ1-4, with a weak D call TRBD1 (5 bases). The CDR3 covers 14 residues. Germline V gene sequence: CDR1 SGHTA, CDR2 FQGNSA. V was shortened by 5 bases and J by 8 bases, with 15 bases between the two germline ends. The CDR3 DNA is TGTGCCAGCAGCCGGGGACGGCTTGAGGAAAAACTGTTTTTT. Amino acids: CASSRGRLEEKLFF.

This clone has just a few counts. This sequence joins TRBV4-1 and TRBJ1-1; D may be TRBD1 (6 bases). The CDR3 has 14 residues. Deletions cut 1 base from V and 9 bases from J, with 15 bases between. Germline loops: CDR1 MGHRA, CDR2 YSYEKL. The CDR3 loop is CASSQVGAKLKAFF. CDR3 DNA: TGCGCCAGCAGCCAAGTGGGGGCCAAACTAAAAGCTTTCTTT.

This chain connects TRBV25-1 to TRBJ1-1; 8 nucleotides line up with TRBD1. CDR1 and CDR2 (germline): MGHDK, SYGVNS. This CDR3 is 13 amino acids long. The ends lost 4 bases at V and 11 bases at J; junction bases unmatched: 9. CDR3 sequence reads: CASSARQGQGAFF. DNA for the CDR3: TGTGCCAGCAGTGCCCGACAGGGGCAGGGGGCTTTCTTT.

This clone was seen only a few times. This rearrangement joins TRBV7-8 to TRBJ1-6; 8 positions match TRBD1. Germline assignment: CDR1 SGHVS and CDR2 FQNEAQ. After removal of 3 bases from V and 9 bases from J, the junction contained 10 bases not matched to a gene. This CDR3 has 16 residues. DNA for the CDR3: TGTGCCAGCAGCTTGGACCGGACAGGGTCCGGTTCACCCCTCCACTTT. Translation: CASSLDRTGSGSPLHF.

This clone has just a few counts. A read error may produce the germline difference seen at one junction end. V and J are TRBV6-1 and TRBJ1-2; no clear D gene. CDR3 size: 15 residues. Germline V CDR1 and CDR2: MNHNS, SASEGT. CDR3 in amino acids: CASTERAQANYGYTF. CDR3 DNA sequence: TGTGCCAGCACTGAAAGGGCACAAGCTAACTATGGCTACACCTTC.